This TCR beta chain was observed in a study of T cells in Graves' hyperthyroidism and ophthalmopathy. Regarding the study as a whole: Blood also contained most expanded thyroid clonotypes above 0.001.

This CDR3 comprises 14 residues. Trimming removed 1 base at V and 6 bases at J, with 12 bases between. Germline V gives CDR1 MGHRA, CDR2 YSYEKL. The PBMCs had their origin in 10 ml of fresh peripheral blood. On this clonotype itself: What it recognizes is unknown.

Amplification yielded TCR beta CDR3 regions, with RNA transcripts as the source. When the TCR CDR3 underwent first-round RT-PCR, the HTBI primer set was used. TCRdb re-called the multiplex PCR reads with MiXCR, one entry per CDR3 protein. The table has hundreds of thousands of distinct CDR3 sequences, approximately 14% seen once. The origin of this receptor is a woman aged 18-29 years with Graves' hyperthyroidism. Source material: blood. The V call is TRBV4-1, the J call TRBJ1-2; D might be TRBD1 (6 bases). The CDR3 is CASSQVGGADGYTF. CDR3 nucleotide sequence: TGCGCCAGCAGCCAAGTAGGGGGGGCCGATGGCTACACCTTC.